The 32 T cell receptor beta chains in this list originate from one sample, sequenced in a study of T cell responses to AZD1222 COVID-19 vaccine. Clones were read by immunoSEQ multiplex PCR, and TCRdb kept only the in-frame ones, dropping some. The table includes over 120,000 clones, around 90% detected once. The specimen comprised peripheral blood, sampled 28 days after the second AZD1222 dose. The receptors stem from an adult who received the AZD1222 COVID-19 vaccine.

This clone was found once. The V call is TRBV11-3, the J call TRBJ2-2, with D maybe TRBD1 (5 bases). Germline values: CDR1 SGHNT, CDR2 YENEEA. This CDR3 spans 15 amino acids. Trimming removed 6 bases at V and 2 bases at J, with 13 bases between. For the CDR3, the DNA is TGTGCCAGCAGTTACTACAGGAGAAACACCGGGGAGCTGTTTTTT. The encoded protein is CASSYYRRNTGELFF.

The chain has TRBV6-5 and TRBJ2-1; TRBD2 aligns across 9 bases. CDR1 is MNHEY and CDR2 is SVGAGI in the germline V gene. CDR3 length: 15 residues. The V segment lost 8 bases and the J segment 3 bases; nucleotides outside the gene matches: 8. The CDR3 bases are TGTGCCAGCCGCGGGGGGGGCTTACACTACAATGAGCAGTTCTTC. Its protein product is CASRGGGLHYNEQFF.

The chain employs TRBV27 and TRBJ2-7, with D perhaps matching TRBD2 (5 bases). The V end lost 3 bases, the J end lost 3 bases, and 9 bases lay between the germline ends. This CDR3 has 13 amino acids. Germline CDR1 and CDR2: MNHEY and SMNVEV (reference sequence). The CDR3 reads CASSFIGGYEQYF. The CDR3 nucleotides read TGTGCCAGCAGTTTCATCGGAGGCTACGAGCAGTACTTC.

This sequence joins TRBV10-3 and TRBJ2-2, with 8 bases lining up with TRBD2. Unmatched junction bases numbered 2, after V lost 4 bases and J lost 1 base. The CDR3 length is 15 residues. Germline-derived CDR1 and CDR2 are ENHRY and SYGVKD. CDR3 loop: CAISGGLVNTGELFF. CDR3 sequence (DNA): TGTGCCATCAGTGGGGGACTAGTGAACACCGGGGAGCTGTTTTTT.

This clone has a handful of counts. The chain links TRBV6-2 or TRBV6-3 to TRBJ2-6; D is uncertain. V lost 5 bases to trimming and J lost 4 bases, with 6 bases between them. The CDR3 has 13 amino acids. Per the germline V gene, CDR1 is MNHEY and CDR2 is SVGEGT. The CDR3 loop reads CASSKPGANVLTF. As DNA, the CDR3 is TGTGCCAGCAGTAAACCCGGGGCCAACGTCCTGACTTTC.

The chain couples TRBV25-1 to TRBJ2-1, with a tentative D call TRBD2 (5 bases). Deletions cut 2 bases from V and 7 bases from J, with 18 bases between. In germline, CDR1 is MGHDK, CDR2 SYGVNS. CDR3 length: 16 residues. CDR3 amino acids: CASSEPSARLWNEQFF. DNA of the CDR3: TGTGCCAGCAGTGAACCAAGCGCACGACTATGGAATGAGCAGTTCTTC.

J is TRBJ1-5 and V is TRBV6-6; tentative D call: TRBD1 (6 bases). Germline CDR1 and CDR2: MNHNY and SVGAGI (reference sequence). The CDR3 is 14 residues long. With 6 bases removed from V and 6 bases from J, the gap between germline ends came to 15 bases. The chain's CDR3 is CASRHGGAGQPQHF. The DNA for the CDR3 is TGTGCCAGCAGACACGGGGGGGCGGGTCAGCCCCAGCATTTT.

The V call is TRBV7-9, the J call TRBJ2-7; D gene ambiguous. CDR1 and CDR2 (germline): SEHNR, FQNEAQ (reference sequence). This CDR3 is built from 12 residues. The germline V and J ends were trimmed by 3 bases and 4 bases, with 7 bases remaining between them. Here the CDR3 reads CASSFSVYEQYF. Written as DNA, the CDR3 is TGTGCCAGCAGCTTTTCGGTTTACGAGCAGTACTTC.

The genes are TRBV7-2 and TRBJ2-2; D is perhaps TRBD2 (5 bases). Germline CDR1 is SGHTA and CDR2 is FQGNSA. There are 14 residues in the CDR3. V lost 5 bases, J lost 6 bases, and 13 bases lay in between. DNA for the CDR3: TGTGCCAGCAGCAAGGACTGGAATTCCGGGGAGCTGTTTTTT. Translation gives CASSKDWNSGELFF.

This sequence joins TRBV7-3 and TRBJ2-2; 7 nucleotides align to TRBD2. Per the germline V gene, CDR1 is SGHTA and CDR2 is FQGTGA. Trimming cost V 3 bases and J 4 bases; bases outside gene matches: 8. CDR3 length: 16 amino acids. The CDR3 is CASSFFAGALTGELFF. CDR3 bases: TGTGCCAGCAGCTTCTTCGCGGGAGCGCTCACCGGGGAGCTGTTTTTT. The full variable domain, in which reference TRBV7-3 and TRBJ2-2 provide the parts outside the CDR3, is GAGVSQTPSNKVTEKGKYVELRCDPISGHTALYWYRQSLGQGPEFLIYFQGTGAADDSGLPNDRFFAVRPEGSVSTLKIQRTERGDSAVYLCASSFFAGALTGELFFGEGSRLTVL.

This clone was observed once. The chain joins TRBV7-2 to TRBJ2-3, with D tentatively TRBD1 or TRBD2 (5 bases each). The CDR3 covers 15 residues. Germline assignment: CDR1 SGHTA and CDR2 FQGNSA. Trimming removed 5 bases at V and 4 bases at J, with 16 bases between. The CDR3 sequence: CASSEVGERADTQYF. The CDR3 coding sequence is TGTGCCAGCAGCGAAGTGGGGGAGCGAGCAGATACGCAGTATTTT.

The chain carries TRBV7-2 and TRBJ2-1; D call uncertain. Germline CDR1 is SGHTA and CDR2 is FQGNSA. The CDR3 totals 12 residues. Between the trimmed V and J ends, which lost 5 bases and 6 bases, there was a span of 8 bases. DNA of the CDR3: TGTGCCAGCAGCCGCCAAACCAATGAGCAGTTCTTC. This encodes CASSRQTNEQFF.

The V call is TRBV4-3, the J call TRBJ1-3, with no clear D. CDR1 is LGHNA, CDR2 YSLEER, per germline. There are 13 residues in the CDR3. Trimming cost V 1 base and J 4 bases, with 5 bases left between them. This CDR3 is CASSQGYGNTIYF. The CDR3 DNA follows: TGCGCCAGCAGCCAAGGGTACGGAAACACCATATATTTT.

CDR3 residues: CASSPGLAGSGELFF. The CDR3, as DNA: TGTGCCAGCTCGCCGGGACTAGCGGGATCCGGGGAGCTGTTTTTT. The chain combines TRBV18 with TRBJ2-2; TRBD2 matches at 13 bases. Per germline, CDR1 KGHSH and CDR2 LQKENI. With 6 bases clipped from V and 6 bases from J, the junction kept 4 bases outside the gene matches. The CDR3 spans 15 residues.

The rearrangement uses TRBV7-2 and TRBJ2-3; no definite D call. The CDR3 is 12 residues long. The V gene's germline CDR1 is SGHTA and CDR2 FQGNSA. The ends were cut back, 5 bases at V and 2 bases at J, with 5 bases in the middle. CDR3 in amino acids: CASSPHTDTQYF. Here the CDR3 DNA reads TGTGCCAGCAGCCCCCACACAGATACGCAGTATTTT.

Notes on this clone: One end of the junction varies from germline; a read error may be responsible. The chain is built from TRBV7-7 and TRBJ2-5; 14 nucleotides agree with TRBD2. The CDR3 is 17 residues long. Germline CDR1 SSHAT, CDR2 FNYEAQ (reference sequence). CDR3 in amino acids: CASSRGLAGGGGETQYF. Here the CDR3 DNA reads TGTGCTAGCAGCCGTGGACTAGCGGGGGGTGGTGGAGAGACCCAGTACTTC.

This chain joins TRBV6-5 and TRBJ1-2; D gene unclear. The ends were cut back, 6 bases at V and 7 bases at J, with 12 bases in the middle. CDR3 length equals 12 residues. Germline CDR1 reads MNHEY; CDR2 reads SVGAGI. The CDR3 region has the DNA TGTGCCAGCAGCCAAACAATGGGTGGCTACACCTTC. Translation: CASSQTMGGYTF.

In this sample, this clone turned up once. CDR3 residues: CASEGGDRGKDTEAFF. CDR3 sequence (DNA): TGTGCCAGTGAGGGGGGGGATAGAGGAAAGGACACTGAAGCTTTCTTT. The gene calls are TRBV11-3 and TRBJ1-1; D might be TRBD1 (6 bases). CDR3 length: 16 residues. Trimming shortened V by 9 bases and J by 3 bases, and 23 bases separated the two germline ends. Per the germline V gene, CDR1 is SGHNT and CDR2 is YENEEA.

The chain combines TRBV30 with TRBJ1-6; no definite D call. This CDR3 is built from 13 residues. Trimming shortened V by 1 base and J by 5 bases, and 6 bases separated the two germline ends. Germline V gene data show CDR1 as GTSNPN and CDR2 as SVGIG (reference sequence). The CDR3 nucleotides read TGTGCCTGGAGTGCCAGGAATAATTCACCCCTCCACTTT. It yields the protein CAWSARNNSPLHF. Complete variable domain (other parts from reference TRBV30 and TRBJ1-6): SQTIHQWPATLVQPVGSPLSLECTVEGTSNPNLYWYRQAAGRGLQLLFYSVGIGQISSEVPQNLSASRPQDRQFILSSKKLLLSDSGFYLCAWSARNNSPLHFGNGTRLTVT.

The chain uses TRBV7-3 and TRBJ2-1, with D tentatively TRBD1 or TRBD2 (5 bases each). The CDR3 loop spans 16 amino acids. Germline assignment: CDR1 SGHTA and CDR2 FQGTGA. The V gene lost 0 bases and the J gene lost 4 bases, with 13 bases spanning the gap. The CDR3 is CASSLTGRGVYNEQFF. The CDR3 nucleotides are TGTGCCAGCAGCTTAACTGGGAGAGGGGTTTACAATGAGCAGTTCTTC.

DNA for the CDR3: TGTGCCAGCAGCTTAACGTGGGGAGAGACCCAGTACTTC. Protein sequence: CASSLTWGETQYF. The chain joins TRBV7-2 to TRBJ2-5; D unresolved. V lost 2 bases and J 4 bases, leaving 8 bases between the germline ends. This CDR3 region has 13 residues. The germline V gene has CDR1 SGHTA and CDR2 FQGNSA.

The J gene is TRBJ1-1, the V gene TRBV27, with TRBD1 matching 7 bases. V shed 6 bases and J 0 bases; nucleotides not matched to a gene: 7. The CDR3 runs 15 residues. Germline V gene lookup returns CDR1 MNHEY and CDR2 SMNVEV (reference sequence). The CDR3 bases are TGTGCCAGCAGCCAGGGACAGCTTATGAACACTGAAGCTTTCTTT. This codes for CASSQGQLMNTEAFF.

J is TRBJ2-1 and V is TRBV7-2; D not certain. The CDR3 spans 16 residues. Between the trimmed V and J ends, which lost 2 bases and 0 bases, there was a span of 11 bases. CDR1 and CDR2 (germline): SGHTA, FQGNSA. CDR3 in DNA: TGTGCCAGCAGCTTATACGGAACCTCCTCCTACAATGAGCAGTTCTTC. Protein product: CASSLYGTSSYNEQFF. The whole variable domain, filled in from reference TRBV7-2 and TRBJ2-1, reads GAGVSQSPSNKVTEKGKDVELRCDPISGHTALYWYRQSLGQGLEFLIYFQGNSAPDKSGLPSDRFSAERTGGSVSTLTIQRTQQEDSAVYLCASSLYGTSSYNEQFFGPGTRLTVL.

This chain connects TRBV20-1 to TRBJ2-5; D is unclear. Deletions cut 1 base from V and 5 bases from J, with 5 bases between. Looked up from germline, CDR1 is DFQATT and CDR2 is SNEGSKA (reference sequence). The CDR3 runs 11 residues. This chain's CDR3 is CSARVGETQYF. The CDR3 region has the DNA TGCAGTGCTAGAGTAGGGGAGACCCAGTACTTC.

The CDR3 spells CASSPIQVVNTEAFF. The CDR3, as DNA: TGTGCCAGCAGCCCGATACAGGTCGTGAACACTGAAGCTTTCTTT. The chain has TRBV7-6 and TRBJ1-1; the D gene is possibly TRBD1 (5 bases). V gave up 5 bases and J gave up 0 bases, with 13 bases separating them. The CDR3 consists of 15 residues. Germline-derived CDR1 and CDR2 are SGHVS and FNYEAQ.

The rearrangement links TRBV24-1 to TRBJ1-1; D remains ambiguous. CDR1 and CDR2 (germline): KGHDR, SFDVKD. Trimming removed 5 bases from V and 2 bases from J, with 11 bases in between. The CDR3 sequence is 14 residues long. CDR3 loop: CATSGSAENTEAFF. As DNA, the CDR3 is TGTGCCACCAGTGGGTCAGCCGAAAACACTGAAGCTTTCTTT.

The chain recombines TRBV19 with TRBJ1-1; D uncertain. Germline values: CDR1 LNHDA, CDR2 SQIVND (reference sequence). The ends were cut back, 1 base at V and 4 bases at J, with 13 bases in the middle. This CDR3 has 15 residues. CDR3 amino acids: CASSIVRAMGTEAFF. In DNA form, the CDR3 reads TGTGCCAGTAGTATAGTTAGGGCTATGGGCACTGAAGCTTTCTTT.

V is TRBV11-3 and J is TRBJ1-2; D is ambiguous. The CDR3 has 14 amino acids. CDR1 and CDR2 (germline): SGHNT, YENEEA. Trimming removed 1 base at V and 3 bases at J, with 9 bases between. The CDR3 is CASSLVGWDYGYTF. CDR3 DNA: TGTGCCAGCAGCTTAGTGGGTTGGGACTATGGCTACACCTTC.

The rearrangement joins TRBV7-9 to TRBJ1-1; D unclear. Trimming cost V 0 bases and J 7 bases, with 6 bases left between them. Germline V gene data show CDR1 as SEHNR and CDR2 as FQNEAQ (reference sequence). CDR3 length: 12 residues. The CDR3 DNA follows: TGTGCCAGCAGCTTAGCGGTGGGTGAAGCTTTCTTT. It translates to CASSLAVGEAFF. Using reference TRBV7-9 and TRBJ1-1 for the parts outside the CDR3, the full variable domain is DTGVSQNPRHKITKRGQNVTFRCDPISEHNRLYWYRQTLGQGPEFLTYFQNEAQLEKSRLLSDRFSAERPKGSFSTLEIQRTEQGDSAMYLCASSLAVGEAFFGQGTRLTVV.

This clone was detected only once. The CDR3 does not close with the conserved phenylalanine or tryptophan, likely indicating a read error. No DNA is shown, since the ends of the CDR3 on it are uncertain; the CDR3 is the one TCRdb lists. The CDR3 protein is CASSQNPHVPN. V gene TRBV12-3 or TRBV12-4 combines with J gene TRBJ2-7. With termini counted, the CDR3 has 11 amino acids.

The chain joins TRBV3-1 (or the pseudogene TRBV3-2) to TRBJ2-7; D not certain. The ends were cut back, 3 bases at V and 2 bases at J, with 17 bases in the middle. This CDR3 is built from 16 residues. CDR1 is LGHDT and CDR2 is YNNKEL in the germline V gene (reference sequence). CDR3 DNA sequence: TGTGCCAGCAGCCATACTGACGGCCCTCTTGCCTACGAGCAGTACTTC. This gives the protein CASSHTDGPLAYEQYF.

J is TRBJ1-6 and V is TRBV5-8; the D is unclear. There are 14 residues in the CDR3. V shed 0 bases and J shed 6 bases, with 7 bases lying between them. Germline V gene data show CDR1 as SGHTS and CDR2 as YDEGEE. The CDR3 nucleotides read TGTGCCAGCAGCTTGGGGGAACCTAATTCACCCCTCCACTTT. It codes for CASSLGEPNSPLHF.